This record covers a single T cell receptor (beta chain). The V gene's germline CDR1 is MNHEY and CDR2 SMNVEV (reference sequence). The CDR3 length is 19 residues. Trimming shortened V by 4 bases and J by 5 bases, and 30 bases separated the two germline ends. This entry is derived from a study of shared clonotypes between healthy human individuals. Terminally differentiated effector memory CD45RA+ cells were left out of the naive CD8 fraction, which was CD45RO-negative and positively selected for CCR7. The data were produced by immunoSEQ multiplex PCR, yet TCRdb's version contains in-frame clones alone and is incomplete. Of some 2.1 million clones listed, about 95% are singletons.

Specimen: naive CD8+ T cells sorted from blood. The chain carries TRBV27 and TRBJ2-7; weak D call: TRBD2 (7 bases). The sequence was collected from a man aged 18 to 35 in good health. This chain's CDR3 is CASSSTDPSRAGAGNEQYF. The CDR3 DNA sequence: TGTGCCAGCAGTTCCACGGACCCCTCCCGGGCGGGGGCTGGGAACGAGCAGTACTTC.